One sample yielded the 5 T cell receptor beta chains listed below, sequenced in a study of blood T cells in healthy people across ages. Next came a second PCR, run for about 6 to 11 cycles, which used a sample-barcoded 5' primer along with a J-beta primer mix. TCRdb ran MiXCR on the 5' RACE reads and lists one entry per CDR3 protein. The table lists around 690,000 distinct CDR3 sequences, approximately 59% of them singletons. The sequenced sample consisted of blood. These receptors were collected from a man aged 60 to 75 in good health.

The V gene is TRBV4-2, the J gene TRBJ2-4; D remains unclear. The CDR3 is made up of 18 amino acids. V lost 0 bases and J 2 bases, leaving 17 bases between the germline ends. Per the germline V gene, CDR1 is LGHNA and CDR2 is YNFKEQ. DNA for the CDR3: TGTGCCAGCAGCCAAGAACCTGGGAACCTGGGCTCCAAAAACATTCAGTACTTC. It translates to CASSQEPGNLGSKNIQYF.

This clonotype has ten or more counts. CDR3 DNA sequence: TGTGCCAGCAGCTTGATGGATAGCCAGCCCCAGCATTTT. Protein: CASSLMDSQPQHF. The J gene is TRBJ1-5, the V gene TRBV5-5; the D is unclear. Germline CDR1 and CDR2: SGHKS and YYEKEE (reference sequence). The CDR3 totals 13 residues. Trimming stripped 1 base from V and 7 bases from J, with 9 bases between.

The chain links TRBV3-1 to TRBJ2-2; the D call may be TRBD1 or TRBD2 (5 bases each). The V and J ends lost 6 bases and 9 bases respectively, with 14 bases between them. This CDR3 contains 13 residues. Looked up from germline, CDR1 is LGHDT and CDR2 is YNNKEL (reference sequence). The CDR3 here is CASSTRGVRELFF. The CDR3 DNA is TGTGCCAGCAGTACAAGAGGGGTGAGGGAGCTGTTTTTT.

This rearrangement joins TRBV6-2 or TRBV6-3 to TRBJ2-5; 7 nucleotides align to TRBD2. CDR3 length: 14 residues. V was clipped by 6 bases and J by 0 bases; unmatched bases: 4. Germline CDR1 MNHEY, CDR2 SVGEGT. In DNA form, the CDR3 reads TGTGCCAGCAGACGGGACTACAACCAAGAGACCCAGTACTTC. Translating it yields CASRRDYNQETQYF.

This chain joins TRBV10-3 and TRBJ1-2; TRBD1 matches at 8 bases. From germline, CDR1 is ENHRY and CDR2 SYGVKD. V was pared by 0 bases and J by 5 bases, with 5 bases of the junction left unmatched. The CDR3 extends over 15 amino acids. The CDR3 here is CAISESAGGWYGYTF. CDR3 sequence (DNA): TGTGCCATCAGTGAGTCGGCAGGGGGCTGGTATGGCTACACCTTC.